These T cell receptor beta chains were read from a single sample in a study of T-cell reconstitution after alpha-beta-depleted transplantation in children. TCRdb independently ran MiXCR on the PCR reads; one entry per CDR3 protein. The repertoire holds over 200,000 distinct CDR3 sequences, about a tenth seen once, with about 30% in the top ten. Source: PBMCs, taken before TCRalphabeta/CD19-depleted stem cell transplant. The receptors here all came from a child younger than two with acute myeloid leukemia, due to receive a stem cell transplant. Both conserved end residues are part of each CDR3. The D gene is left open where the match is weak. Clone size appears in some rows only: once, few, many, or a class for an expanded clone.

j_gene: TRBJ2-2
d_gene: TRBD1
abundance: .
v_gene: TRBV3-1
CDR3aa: CASSPSGTVNTGELFF
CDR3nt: TGTGCCAGCAGCCCCTCCGGGACAGTGAACACCGGGGAGCTGTTTTTT

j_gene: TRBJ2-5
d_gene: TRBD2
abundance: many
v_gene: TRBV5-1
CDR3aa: CASSPTSTSGQETQYF
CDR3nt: TGCGCCAGCAGTCCTACCTCGACTAGCGGCCAAGAGACCCAGTACTTC

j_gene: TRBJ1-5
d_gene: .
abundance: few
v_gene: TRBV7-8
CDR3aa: CASSLPGNPNQPQHF
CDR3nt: TGTGCCAGCAGCCTTCCGGGAAACCCTAATCAGCCCCAGCATTTT

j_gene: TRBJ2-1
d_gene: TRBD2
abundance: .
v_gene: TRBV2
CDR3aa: CASSSGRRDEQFF
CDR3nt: TGTGCCAGTTCTAGCGGGAGAAGGGATGAGCAGTTCTTC

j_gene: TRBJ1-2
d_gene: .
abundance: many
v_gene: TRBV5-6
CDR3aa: CASSFDGFYGYTF
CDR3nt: TGTGCCAGCAGCTTTGACGGGTTCTATGGCTACACCTTC

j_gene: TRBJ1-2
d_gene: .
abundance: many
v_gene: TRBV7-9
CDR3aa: CASSLETRGYTF
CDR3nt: TGTGCCAGCAGCTTAGAGACCCGCGGCTACACCTTC

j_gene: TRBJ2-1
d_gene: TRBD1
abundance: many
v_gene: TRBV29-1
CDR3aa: CSVGRDSNSYNEQFF
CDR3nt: TGCAGCGTTGGTCGGGACAGTAACTCCTACAATGAGCAGTTCTTC

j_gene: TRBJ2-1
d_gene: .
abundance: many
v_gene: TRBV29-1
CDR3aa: CSVEGALRDFSRDEQFF
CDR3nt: TGCAGCGTTGAAGGGGCCTTGCGGGACTTCTCTCGCGATGAGCAGTTCTTC

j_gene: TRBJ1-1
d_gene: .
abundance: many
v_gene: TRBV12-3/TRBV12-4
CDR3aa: CASSPRTENTEAFF
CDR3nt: TGTGCCAGCAGCCCCCGGACTGAGAACACTGAAGCTTTCTTT

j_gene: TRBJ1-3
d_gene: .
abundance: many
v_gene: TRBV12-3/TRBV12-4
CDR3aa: CASSYILPSSGNTIYF
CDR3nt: TGTGCCAGCAGTTATATTCTGCCGAGCTCTGGAAACACCATATATTTT